Listed below are T cell receptor beta chains from one sample, sequenced in a study of blood T cells in healthy people across ages. TCRdb reanalysed the 5' RACE reads using MiXCR and keeps one entry per CDR3 protein. Among 1.5 million to 2 million distinct CDR3 sequences listed, 34% were seen once. Sequenced: blood. The receptors come from a woman younger than 45 in good health. Each CDR3 is given with its conserved first and last residue. Each record gives: V gene, J gene, CDR3 length, CDR3 protein.

TRBV9	TRBJ2-5	15	CASSVVGQGTETQYF
TRBV5-1	TRBJ1-1	15	CASSLVGTGVTEAFF
TRBV12-3/TRBV12-4	NA	16	CASSLGSLVRENEQYF
TRBV14	TRBJ2-2	13	CASSRRIPGELFF
TRBV10-2	TRBJ2-2	16	CASSDPGLRGTGELFF
TRBV3-1	TRBJ1-6	16	CASSPSTGGLGSPLHF
TRBV11-2	TRBJ2-1	16	CASSTRTSGRIGEQFF
TRBV18	TRBJ2-3	14	CASRSTSGRDTQYF
TRBV20-1	TRBJ2-3	14	CSARDGGPSDTQYF
TRBV18	TRBJ2-7	19	CASSPRRTGARVNSYEQYF
TRBV24-1	TRBJ1-5	16	CATSESTAVGNQPQHF
TRBV9	NA	14	CASSVGQGASEQYF
TRBV2	TRBJ1-2	11	CASRAYYGYTF
TRBV9	TRBJ1-2	16	CASSVVVTGGISGYTF
TRBV7-2	TRBJ2-3	17	CASSSRAGHLLTDTQYF
TRBV27	TRBJ2-1	13	CASTGGSYDEQFF
TRBV24-1	TRBJ2-5	14	CATSIFRVQETQYF
TRBV28	TRBJ2-7	12	CASSSNQGQQYF
TRBV4-2	TRBJ2-4	15	CASSVRDALMDIQYF
TRBV13	TRBJ2-7	16	CASSLVGSGGSNEQYF
TRBV6-5	TRBJ2-1	11	CATMRGGEQFF
TRBV10-3	TRBJ1-2	13	CAISREPNYGYTF
TRBV18	TRBJ2-7	13	CASSPGFGDEQYF
TRBV7-2	TRBJ2-7	12	CASGLISYEQYF